These 13 T cell receptor beta chains were all obtained from the same sample, sequenced in a study of radiation and T cells in renal cell carcinoma. Assay used: immunoSEQ multiplex PCR; TCRdb lists only in-frame clones, some missing. Here the sample spans around 45,000 clones, over 80% being singletons. The time point denotes: blood 4 weeks post-SBRT, at nephrectomy. Treatment defined: 15 Gy SBRT to primary tumor, nephrectomy 4 weeks later. Material: blood, obtained from a patient whose treatment included radiotherapy and nephrectomy. These receptors all stem from an older woman with renal cell carcinoma.

The CDR3 nucleotides are TGCGCCAGCAGCCATCCAGGACAGGGGTTTACCGAGCAGTACTTC. Amino acid sequence: CASSHPGQGFTEQYF. The chain couples TRBV4-3 to TRBJ2-7; 9 bases map to TRBD1. This CDR3 has 15 amino acids. V lost 3 bases to trimming and J lost 6 bases; unmatched junction nucleotides: 9. Per germline, CDR1 LGHNA and CDR2 YSLEER.

This chain connects TRBV11-1 to TRBJ2-2; perhaps D is TRBD1 or TRBD2 (6 bases each). The CDR3 has 17 amino acids. CDR1 SGHAT and CDR2 FQDESV come from the germline V gene (reference sequence). Trimming removed 5 bases from V and 6 bases from J, with 22 bases in between. CDR3 protein: CASSQGGLGVVAGELFF. In nucleotides, the CDR3 is TGTGCCAGCAGCCAAGGGGGACTGGGGGTCGTCGCCGGGGAGCTGTTTTTT.

This clone was found once. J is TRBJ2-2 and V is TRBV29-1; possibly TRBD1 or TRBD2 for D (6 bases each). Trimming removed 5 bases from V and 3 bases from J, with 19 bases in between. Looked up from germline, CDR1 is SQVTM and CDR2 is ANQGSEA. CDR3 size: 16 residues. CDR3 residues: CSVPRMGGKDTGELFF. CDR3 nucleotide sequence: TGCAGCGTTCCGAGGATGGGGGGCAAGGACACCGGGGAGCTGTTTTTT.

V and J are TRBV7-6 and TRBJ2-5, with 9 nucleotides matching TRBD1. The CDR3 spans 17 residues. Germline values: CDR1 SGHVS, CDR2 FNYEAQ. V lost 3 bases and J lost 4; bases outside the gene matches: 12. The DNA for the CDR3 is TGTGCCAGCAGCTTCTTCTGGGGGGACAGGGAGGGAGAGACCCAGTACTTC. This gives the protein CASSFFWGDREGETQYF.

The rearrangement uses TRBV20-1 and TRBJ2-1; 9 nucleotides align to TRBD2. Germline values: CDR1 DFQATT, CDR2 SNEGSKA (reference sequence). The CDR3 runs to 10 residues. DNA of the CDR3: TGCAGGAGCGGGGGGAATGAGCAGTTCTTC. Translated: CRSGGNEQFF.

This chain connects TRBV5-8 to TRBJ2-1; 10 nucleotides align to TRBD2. Germline-derived CDR1 and CDR2 are SGHTS and YDEGEE. This CDR3 is 15 amino acids long. V shed 3 bases and J 12 bases; nucleotides not matched to a gene: 12. CDR3 bases: TGTGCCAGCAGCTCGACCGGGACTAGCGCGGGTGGGCAGTTCTTC. Amino acid sequence: CASSSTGTSAGGQFF.

The rearrangement links TRBV11-1 to TRBJ2-3; 7 nucleotides line up with TRBD1. With 1 base clipped from V and 6 bases from J, the junction kept 7 bases outside the gene matches. CDR1 and CDR2 from the germline V gene are SGHAT and FQDESV (reference sequence). This CDR3 has 15 amino acids. CDR3 bases: TGTGCCAGCAGCTTAGGGACAGGCCTCGTGGATACGCAGTATTTT. The encoded protein is CASSLGTGLVDTQYF.

The chain carries TRBV10-3 and TRBJ1-1; maybe TRBD1 (6 bases). Germline lookup yields CDR1 ENHRY and CDR2 SYGVKD. V lost 0 bases, J lost 0 bases, and 11 bases lay in between. The CDR3 covers 16 residues. The CDR3: CAISESSGALNTEAFF. The CDR3 DNA reads as TGTGCCATCAGTGAGTCGTCGGGGGCTTTGAACACTGAAGCTTTCTTT.

The chain employs TRBV2 and TRBJ2-5; D might be TRBD2 (5 bases). Germline V gene sequence: CDR1 SNHLY, CDR2 FYNNEI. This CDR3 spans 15 amino acids. Deletions cut 3 bases from V and 5 bases from J, with 16 bases between. The CDR3 loop is CASSEMRTLAETQYF. In DNA, the CDR3 is TGTGCCAGCAGTGAGATGCGGACTCTCGCGGAGACCCAGTACTTC.

The chain joins TRBV27 to TRBJ1-1, with D perhaps matching TRBD1 (6 bases). The CDR3 totals 14 residues. The V end lost 5 bases, the J end lost 5 bases, and 15 bases lay between the germline ends. Germline CDR1 is MNHEY and CDR2 is SMNVEV (reference sequence). The CDR3 spells CASSLVGGETEAFF. The CDR3 nucleotides read TGTGCCAGCAGTCTAGTAGGGGGTGAGACTGAAGCTTTCTTT.

The chain combines TRBV6-1 with TRBJ2-7; the match to TRBD1 covers 7 bases. CDR3 length: 15 residues. Germline V gene data show CDR1 as MNHNS and CDR2 as SASEGT. J lost 3 bases, V lost 6 bases, and 11 bases had no gene match. CDR3 protein: CASRDRQGVGYEQYF. CDR3 DNA sequence: TGTGCCAGCAGAGATCGACAGGGCGTCGGCTACGAGCAGTACTTC.

V and J are TRBV6-5 and TRBJ2-1; perhaps TRBD2 as D (6 bases). Trimming cost V 4 bases and J 4 bases, with 14 bases left between them. Germline assignment: CDR1 MNHEY and CDR2 SVGAGI. The CDR3 contains 15 residues. The CDR3 DNA reads TGTGCCAGCAGTTCTGCGAGCGGGCTATACAATGAGCAGTTCTTC. It encodes CASSSASGLYNEQFF.

The rearrangement links TRBV5-1 to TRBJ2-3; 12 bases match TRBD2. CDR1 and CDR2 (germline): SGHRS, YFSETQ. This CDR3 has 17 amino acids. Trimming cost V 0 bases and J 7 bases; bases outside gene matches: 9. The DNA for the CDR3 is TGCGCCAGCAGCTTGGTCTCTAGCGGGGGGGCCGGGAATACGCAGTATTTT. Amino acids: CASSLVSSGGAGNTQYF.